Listed below are T cell receptor beta chains from one sample, sequenced in a study of blood T cell repertoires in COVID-19. Repertoires were generated with immunoSEQ multiplex PCR, while TCRdb's copy carries only in-frame clones and drops some. In the table there are approximately 69,000 clones, 81% of which are singletons. Material: peripheral blood. The receptors shown here come from a woman aged 70-85 years with acute or convalescent COVID-19. The CDR3 runs from the conserved cysteine through the conserved F or W. Each record gives: clone size, J gene, V gene, D gene, CDR3 protein, CDR3 DNA. D genes are given only for firm matches. The listing skips clone size in some rows; elsewhere it reads once, few, many or a size class.

NA	TRBJ2-1	TRBV5-1	NA	CASSGAPGGHEQFF	TGCGCCAGCAGCGGGGCCCCCGGGGGGCATGAGCAGTTCTTC
NA	TRBJ1-2	TRBV6-4	NA	CASRGGLGYGYTF	TGTGCCAGCAGGGGGGGGCTCGGTTATGGCTACACCTTC
NA	TRBJ1-1	TRBV5-1	NA	CASSFGNTEAFF	TGCGCCAGCAGCTTCGGGAACACTGAAGCTTTCTTT
NA	TRBJ2-2	TRBV6-5	NA	CASSPGLPGELFF	TGTGCCAGCAGCCCGGGTCTTCCCGGGGAGCTGTTTTTT
NA	TRBJ1-4	TRBV18	NA	CASSLTGQQGGMEKLFF	TGTGCCAGCTCACTAACGGGCCAGCAGGGTGGAATGGAAAAACTGTTTTTT
NA	TRBJ1-4	TRBV29-1	NA	CSVRRHANEKLFF	TGCAGCGTAAGGAGGCATGCTAATGAAAAACTGTTTTTT
once	TRBJ1-2	TRBV25-1	NA	CASSESLGGNAAYGYTF	TGTGCCAGCAGTGAATCTCTAGGGGGAAATGCGGCCTATGGCTACACCTTC
NA	TRBJ2-1	TRBV10-2	NA	CATTRSNEQFF	TGCGCCACAACCAGGTCCAATGAGCAGTTCTTC
NA	TRBJ2-7	TRBV30	NA	CAWSWGGDNEQYF	TGTGCCTGGAGTTGGGGGGGGGACAACGAGCAGTACTTC
NA	TRBJ2-1	TRBV10-1	TRBD2	CASSESGAGGGNEQFF	TGCGCCAGCAGTGAGTCTGGGGCGGGAGGTGGCAATGAGCAGTTCTTC
once	TRBJ1-1	TRBV2	NA	CASSLSVVTEAFF	TGTGCCAGCAGTCTTTCGGTGGTTACTGAAGCTTTCTTT
once	TRBJ2-1	TRBV28	NA	CASSPPGQSDNEQFF	TGTGCCAGCAGTCCACCTGGACAGTCTGACAATGAGCAGTTCTTC
NA	TRBJ2-7	TRBV28	NA	CASSRTGLAYEQYF	TGTGCCAGCAGCCGTACGGGACTCGCATACGAGCAGTACTTC
NA	TRBJ1-5	TRBV6-5	NA	CASSSRPQHF	TGTGCCAGCAGCTCCAGGCCCCAGCATTTT
NA	TRBJ1-4	TRBV7-9	NA	CASSLAAQVATNEKLFF	TGTGCCAGCAGCTTAGCGGCCCAAGTTGCAACTAATGAAAAACTGTTTTTT
NA	TRBJ2-7	TRBV6-1	TRBD2	CASSEIPAGAGYEQYF	TGTGCCAGCAGTGAAATCCCAGCGGGAGCAGGGTACGAGCAGTACTTC
NA	TRBJ1-5	TRBV2	NA	CASNTRQVNQPQHF	TGTGCCAGTAATACCCGACAGGTTAATCAGCCCCAGCATTTT
NA	TRBJ2-7	TRBV27	TRBD2	CASRQTSGIAYEQYF	TGTGCCAGCAGGCAGACTAGCGGGATTGCCTACGAGCAGTACTTC
NA	TRBJ1-2	TRBV9	NA	CASSSGRARLYGYTF	TGTGCCAGCAGCTCTGGTAGAGCGAGGCTCTATGGCTACACCTTC
NA	TRBJ1-1	TRBV11-2	NA	CASSLTLRNTEAFF	TGTGCCAGCAGCTTAACCCTAAGGAACACTGAAGCTTTCTTT
NA	TRBJ2-7	TRBV28	NA	CASSSRDFLVDEQYF	TGTGCCAGCAGTTCCCGGGACTTCTTAGTGGACGAGCAGTACTTC
NA	TRBJ2-1	TRBV10-3	TRBD2	CAIRSGRDFNEQFF	TGTGCCATCAGGAGCGGGAGGGACTTTAATGAGCAGTTCTTC
NA	TRBJ1-5	TRBV18	NA	CASSPPGGNQPQHF	TGTGCCAGCTCACCACCGGGGGGGAATCAGCCCCAGCATTTT
NA	TRBJ1-4	TRBV19	TRBD1	CASQLRGRGRTNEKLFF	TGTGCCAGTCAACTAAGAGGCAGGGGGAGGACTAATGAAAAACTGTTTTTT
NA	TRBJ1-1	TRBV28	NA	CAGPTVNTEAFF	TGTGCCGGCCCTACAGTGAACACTGAAGCTTTCTTT
few	TRBJ2-1	TRBV5-1	NA	CASSLSMNEQFF	TGCGCCAGCAGCCTATCAATGAATGAGCAGTTCTTC
NA	TRBJ2-7	TRBV4-1	NA	CASSPYRGEQYF	TGCGCCAGCAGCCCTTATCGGGGGGAGCAGTACTTC
NA	TRBJ2-3	TRBV7-2	TRBD1	CASRTGGGADTQYF	TGTGCCAGCCGGACAGGGGGGGGAGCAGATACGCAGTATTTT
once	TRBJ1-5	TRBV28	NA	CASSPQLQYQPQHF	TGTGCCAGCAGTCCTCAACTTCAATATCAGCCCCAGCATTTT
NA	TRBJ2-7	TRBV19	TRBD1	CASSIVRDRGNEQYF	TGTGCCAGTAGTATAGTCCGGGACAGGGGTAACGAGCAGTACTTC
NA	TRBJ2-7	TRBV5-1	TRBD1	CASSLGQGANEQYF	TGCGCCAGCAGCTTGGGACAGGGGGCGAACGAGCAGTACTTC
NA	TRBJ2-1	TRBV6-1	NA	CASSEKREPYNEQFF	TGTGCCAGCAGTGAAAAGAGGGAGCCCTACAATGAGCAGTTCTTC
NA	TRBJ2-7	TRBV6-2/TRBV6-3	TRBD2	CASSGPQTSGTYEQYF	TGTGCCAGCAGTGGACCCCAGACTAGCGGGACCTACGAGCAGTACTTC
NA	TRBJ2-7	TRBV28	NA	CASSLSVSEQYF	TGTGCCAGCAGTTTATCGGTCTCCGAGCAGTACTTC
NA	TRBJ2-1	TRBV5-5	TRBD2	CASSLASSGSGNEQFF	TGTGCCAGCAGCTTGGCCTCTAGCGGGAGCGGTAATGAGCAGTTCTTC
NA	TRBJ1-2	TRBV27	TRBD1	CASRGTGPYGYTF	TGTGCCAGCAGAGGGACAGGCCCCTATGGCTACACCTTC
NA	TRBJ1-3	TRBV18	TRBD1	CASSRPPGQGRNTIYF	TGTGCCAGCTCACGACCCCCGGGACAGGGCAGAAACACCATATATTTT
NA	TRBJ2-6	TRBV7-3	TRBD2	CASSARSSGSSGANVLTF	TGTGCCAGCAGCGCCCGAAGTAGCGGGTCCTCTGGGGCCAACGTCCTGACTTTC
NA	TRBJ1-4	TRBV27	NA	CASRTDEKLFF	TGTGCCAGCCGGACAGATGAAAAACTGTTTTTT
NA	TRBJ1-4	TRBV19	NA	CASSTFRRGAKLFF	TGTGCCAGTAGTACCTTCCGCCGGGGTGCAAAACTGTTTTTT
few	TRBJ2-2	TRBV19	TRBD2	CASSSGRTGELFF	TGTGCCAGTAGTAGCGGGAGAACCGGGGAGCTGTTTTTT